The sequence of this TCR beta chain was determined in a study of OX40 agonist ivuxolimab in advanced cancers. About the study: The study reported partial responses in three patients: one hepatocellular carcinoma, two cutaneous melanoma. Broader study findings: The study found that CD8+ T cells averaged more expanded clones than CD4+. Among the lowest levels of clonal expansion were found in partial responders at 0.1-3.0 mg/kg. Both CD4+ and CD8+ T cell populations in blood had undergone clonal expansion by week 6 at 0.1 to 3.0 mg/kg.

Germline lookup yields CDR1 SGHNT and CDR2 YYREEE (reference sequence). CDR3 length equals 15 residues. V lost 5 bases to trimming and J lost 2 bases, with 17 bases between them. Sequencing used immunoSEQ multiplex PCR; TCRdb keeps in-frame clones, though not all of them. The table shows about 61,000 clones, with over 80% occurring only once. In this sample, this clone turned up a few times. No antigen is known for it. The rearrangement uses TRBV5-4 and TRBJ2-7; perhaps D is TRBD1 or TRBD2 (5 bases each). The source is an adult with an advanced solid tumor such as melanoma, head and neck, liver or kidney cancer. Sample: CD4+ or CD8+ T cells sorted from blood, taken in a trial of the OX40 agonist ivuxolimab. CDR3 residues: CASREGGGRPYEQYF. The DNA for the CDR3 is TGTGCCAGCAGGGAAGGTGGGGGAAGGCCCTACGAGCAGTACTTC.